These 15 T cell receptor beta chains were all obtained from the same sample, sequenced in a study of post-analysis software for immune sequencing data. Study-wide results and limits: Compared with controls, patients had more of roughly five TRBV segments, including TRBV5-6, TRBV5-1 and TRBV20-1.

Unique molecular identifiers tagged the TCR beta cDNA libraries. One entry per CDR3 protein results from TCRdb running MiXCR on the PCR reads. Of about 680,000 distinct CDR3 sequences in the sample, 55% to 70% are singletons; the top ten hold about 11%. No antigen has been assigned to these receptors. The sequenced sample was blood. The receptors were sampled from a girl aged 2-9 years with multiple sclerosis.

The rearrangement links TRBV10-3 to TRBJ1-2; TRBD1 agrees at 8 bases. Unmatched junction bases numbered 6, after V lost 2 bases and J lost 7 bases. CDR1 and CDR2 from the germline V gene are ENHRY and SYGVKD. This CDR3 is built from 14 residues. The CDR3 sequence: CAISETTGDPGYTF. The CDR3 DNA follows: TGTGCCATCAGTGAGACGACAGGGGATCCTGGCTACACCTTC.

The chain uses TRBV6-1 and TRBJ2-3; 10 positions agree with TRBD2. With 1 base clipped from V and 2 bases from J, the junction kept 6 bases outside the gene matches. Germline values: CDR1 MNHNS, CDR2 SASEGT. This CDR3 has 17 amino acids. CDR3 sequence: CASSEDPLAGATDTQYF. The CDR3 nucleotides are TGTGCCAGCAGTGAAGATCCGCTAGCGGGGGCCACAGATACGCAGTATTTT.

V is TRBV6-1 and J is TRBJ2-3, with TRBD2 matching 7 bases. CDR1 is MNHNS, CDR2 SASEGT, per germline. V lost 7 bases to trimming and J lost 6 bases; unmatched junction nucleotides: 19. The CDR3 consists of 17 residues. The CDR3 DNA reads as TGTGCCAGCAACTATAGGGAAGCGGGAAGTGGTTTCGATACGCAGTATTTT. Residues: CASNYREAGSGFDTQYF.

J is TRBJ2-1 and V is TRBV11-2, with 8 nucleotides matching TRBD2. The CDR3 extends over 16 amino acids. The ends lost 4 bases at V and 11 bases at J; junction bases unmatched: 16. Germline V lookup: CDR1 SGHAT, CDR2 FQNNGV. The CDR3 DNA is TGTGCCAGCAGCTCGGGGGGGGTAACTAGAGTACAACAGCAGTTCTTC. It is translated as CASSSGGVTRVQQQFF.

J is TRBJ2-5 and V is TRBV20-1; D is perhaps TRBD2 (6 bases). V lost 4 bases and J lost 2, with 17 bases in between. The germline CDR1 and CDR2 sequences are DFQATT and SNEGSKA (reference sequence). CDR3 length: 15 amino acids. CDR3 in DNA: TGCAGTGCTATTGTTCGCGGAGGGCCTCAAGAGACCCAGTACTTC. Encoded protein: CSAIVRGGPQETQYF.

The chain couples TRBV15 to TRBJ2-1; D is possibly TRBD1 (5 bases). Per the germline V gene, CDR1 is LNHNV and CDR2 is YYDKDF (reference sequence). The CDR3 consists of 18 residues. The ends were cut back, 3 bases at V and 9 bases at J, with 27 bases in the middle. The CDR3 loop reads CATSSPKGITGWGSEQFF. DNA of the CDR3: TGTGCCACCAGCAGCCCCAAAGGGATAACAGGATGGGGCAGTGAGCAGTTCTTC.

The chain carries TRBV12-3 or TRBV12-4 and TRBJ2-1; D possibly corresponds to TRBD1 (6 bases). Trimming shortened V by 6 bases and J by 9 bases, and 9 bases separated the two germline ends. This CDR3 comprises 11 residues. Written as DNA, the CDR3 is TGTGCCAGCAGGTCAGGGGTTGAGCAGTTCTTC. It is translated as CASRSGVEQFF.

This rearrangement joins TRBV9 to TRBJ2-5, with 7 bases matching TRBD1. Germline values: CDR1 SGDLS, CDR2 YYNGEE. V was pared by 0 bases and J by 2 bases, with 13 bases of the junction left unmatched. This CDR3 is built from 18 residues. The DNA of the CDR3 is TGTGCCAGCAGCGTAGATCCGCTCAGGGGGAGTTTACAAGAGACCCAGTACTTC. Amino acids: CASSVDPLRGSLQETQYF.

The chain carries TRBV20-1 and TRBJ2-3, with 9 bases aligning to TRBD2. CDR3 size: 14 residues. Trimming took 0 bases from V and 8 from J; bases not matched to a gene: 6. Germline V gene data show CDR1 as DFQATT and CDR2 as SNEGSKA (reference sequence). The CDR3 nucleotides read TGCAGTGCTAGAGAAGCGGGCGGGGGGGGTACGCAGTATTTT. It is translated as CSAREAGGGGTQYF.

This chain joins TRBV7-3 and TRBJ2-3; 8 bases are shared with TRBD1. This CDR3 is built from 17 residues. The germline V gene encodes CDR1 SGHTA and CDR2 FQGTGA. The junction had 12 bases not matched to a gene; V was cut back by 5 bases and J by 2 bases. In DNA form, the CDR3 reads TGTGCCAGCAGCCTCGGACAGGGCGAACCACACACAGATACGCAGTATTTT. It translates to CASSLGQGEPHTDTQYF.

This chain links TRBV20-1 with TRBJ2-1, with D tentatively TRBD1 or TRBD2 (5 bases each). The germline gives CDR1 DFQATT, CDR2 SNEGSKA (reference sequence). V was shortened by 3 bases and J by 7 bases, with 16 bases between the two germline ends. This CDR3 has 14 residues. The CDR3 sequence is CSARAPGQLNEQFF. As DNA, the CDR3 is TGCAGTGCTAGGGCCCCGGGGCAACTTAATGAGCAGTTCTTC.

The rearrangement uses TRBV6-5 and TRBJ1-3; 7 bases are a match to TRBD1. Germline CDR1 and CDR2: MNHEY and SVGAGI. The CDR3 is 17 amino acids. With 2 bases clipped from V and 2 bases from J, the junction kept 9 bases outside the gene matches. CDR3 sequence reads: CASSYRMEGAPGNTIYF. CDR3 DNA sequence: TGTGCCAGCAGTTACAGGATGGAGGGGGCCCCTGGAAACACCATATATTTT.

This chain connects TRBV10-3 to TRBJ2-5; possibly TRBD1 for D (5 bases). The CDR3 loop spans 14 amino acids. Trimming took off 3 bases at V and 5 bases at J, with 13 bases between the two ends. The germline V gene has CDR1 ENHRY and CDR2 SYGVKD. The CDR3 nucleotides are TGTGCCATCAGTGACGGCAGGGCTTCGGAGACCCAGTACTTC. Residues: CAISDGRASETQYF.

In this sample, this clonotype turned up a few times. This chain connects TRBV6-5 to TRBJ1-2; 9 bases are a match to TRBD1. V lost 7 bases and J lost 5; bases outside the gene matches: 11. The CDR3 has 15 amino acids. CDR1 is MNHEY and CDR2 is SVGAGI in the germline V gene. CDR3 sequence (DNA): TGTGCCAGCACCACACTTGCGACAGGGGGATATGGCTACACCTTC. Translation gives CASTTLATGGYGYTF.

The genes are TRBV7-9 and TRBJ2-3, with 11 nucleotides matching TRBD2. V shed 3 bases and J 5 bases; nucleotides not matched to a gene: 16. The CDR3 runs to 19 residues. The V gene's germline CDR1 is SEHNR and CDR2 FQNEAQ (reference sequence). The CDR3 sequence: CASSFGTGTLAGAKDTQYF. CDR3 in DNA: TGTGCCAGCAGCTTCGGGACAGGGACACTAGCGGGAGCCAAAGATACGCAGTATTTT. Full variable domain (missing parts from reference TRBV7-9 and TRBJ2-3): DTGVSQNPRHKITKRGQNVTFRCDPISEHNRLYWYRQTLGQGPEFLTYFQNEAQLEKSRLLSDRFSAERPKGSFSTLEIQRTEQGDSAMYLCASSFGTGTLAGAKDTQYFGPGTRLTVL.